Listed below are T cell receptor beta chains from one sample, sequenced in a study of blood T cells in healthy people across ages. TCRdb ran MiXCR on the 5' RACE reads and lists one entry per CDR3 protein. The sample contains about 670,000 distinct CDR3 sequences, around 41% of which appear only once. Sequenced input: blood. Receptors originate from an elderly man in good health. The CDR3 runs from the conserved cysteine through the conserved F or W. D genes are given only for firm matches. Size tells how often a clone was seen (once, few, many) or the class of an expanded clone, and some rows leave it out.

clone size	V gene	D gene	J gene	CDR3 protein	CDR3 DNA
NA	TRBV7-3	TRBD1	TRBJ2-1	CASSPGQGSGYNEQFF	TGTGCCAGCAGCCCGGGACAGGGGTCCGGCTACAATGAGCAGTTCTTC
NA	TRBV9	NA	TRBJ2-1	CASSASGTRLRQFF	TGTGCCAGCAGCGCCTCTGGGACTCGCCTTAGGCAGTTCTTC
many	TRBV10-1	NA	TRBJ2-3	CASSEGWGGSTDTQYF	TGCGCCAGCAGTGAGGGGTGGGGCGGTAGCACAGATACGCAGTATTTT
NA	TRBV7-2	TRBD2	TRBJ2-7	CASSLGLAGYF	TGTGCCAGCAGCTTAGGGCTAGCGGGGTACTTC
NA	TRBV6-5	NA	TRBJ2-3	CASSRGTDDTQYF	TGTGCCAGCAGTCGGGGGACCGATGATACGCAGTATTTT
once	TRBV9	NA	TRBJ2-2	CASSVVGGAGGELFF	TGTGCCAGCAGCGTAGTGGGGGGCGCGGGCGGGGAGCTGTTTTTT
NA	TRBV27	NA	TRBJ1-6	CASSTHYNSPLHF	TGTGCCAGCAGTACACACTACAATTCACCCCTCCACTTT
NA	TRBV12-3/TRBV12-4	TRBD1	TRBJ1-6	CASSPELTGVYGSPLHF	TGTGCCAGCAGCCCTGAACTGACAGGGGTCTACGGTTCACCCCTCCACTTT
many	TRBV4-1	NA	TRBJ2-5	CASSQDGSGETQYF	TGCGCCAGCAGCCAAGATGGATCGGGGGAGACCCAGTACTTC
NA	TRBV20-1	NA	TRBJ1-2	CSARDRRREYGYTF	TGCAGTGCTAGAGATCGCCGCAGGGAGTATGGCTACACCTTC
few	TRBV7-2	TRBD1	TRBJ2-7	CASSRRTGGNEQYF	TGTGCCAGCAGCCGGAGGACAGGGGGCAACGAGCAGTACTTC
NA	TRBV5-1	NA	TRBJ1-1	CASSARGMNTEAFF	TGCGCCAGCAGCGCTCGGGGGATGAACACTGAAGCTTTCTTT
few	TRBV20-1	NA	TRBJ2-7	CSASLHGLYEQYF	TGCAGTGCTAGCCTACACGGTTTGTACGAGCAGTACTTC
once	TRBV6-5	NA	TRBJ2-1	CASNSIAFNEQFF	TGTGCCAGCAACTCCATAGCGTTCAATGAGCAGTTCTTC
few	TRBV5-1	TRBD2	TRBJ2-3	CATQEREGLGTQYF	TGCGCCACCCAGGAGCGGGAGGGCCTGGGGACGCAGTATTTT
few	TRBV5-6	TRBD1	TRBJ1-1	CASSLVGTGEAFF	TGTGCCAGCAGCTTGGTCGGGACAGGGGAAGCTTTCTTT
few	TRBV7-6	NA	TRBJ2-3	CASSQNRRLQGTDTQYF	TGTGCCAGCAGTCAGAATAGGCGGTTGCAGGGGACAGATACGCAGTATTTT
NA	TRBV6-1	TRBD1	TRBJ1-2	CASRSGTGGDYGYTF	TGTGCCAGCAGATCCGGGACAGGGGGCGACTATGGCTACACCTTC
NA	TRBV27	TRBD2	TRBJ2-3	CATKFAGGRTDTQYF	TGTGCCACCAAGTTCGCGGGAGGGCGCACAGATACGCAGTATTTT
few	TRBV6-1	NA	TRBJ2-1	CASSEGSYNEQFF	TGTGCCAGCAGTGAAGGGTCCTACAATGAGCAGTTCTTC
NA	TRBV12-3/TRBV12-4	TRBD1	TRBJ1-2	CASRGTGNGYTF	TGTGCCAGCAGGGGGACAGGGAATGGCTACACCTTC
NA	TRBV20-1	NA	TRBJ2-3	CSATFPGPDTQYF	TGCAGTGCTACTTTCCCGGGGCCAGATACGCAGTATTTT